The clone carrying this TCR beta chain is medium-sized within its sample. Its antigen is as yet unknown. This sample is part of a study of PD-1 blockade in classical Hodgkin lymphoma. Measured with immunoSEQ multiplex PCR; TCRdb has only the in-frame clones, and not every one. The repertoire holds 14,000 to 15,000 clones, approximately 60% seen once, with about 10% in the top ten. Overall study results and limits: A significant rise in TCR diversity was seen by C4D1 for CD4+ cells but not for CD8+ cells. Some patients began nivolumab under 1 year after ASCT. These patients were excluded from later analyses. Those achieving complete response showed baseline diversity like newly diagnosed patients.

The CDR3 has 15 amino acids. Germline-derived CDR1 and CDR2 are SGHTA and FQGNSA. Germline trimming cut 5 bases from V and 4 bases from J; bases unmatched to any gene: 8. Relapse was seen in all patients after autologous stem cell transplantation, and brentuximab vedotin exposure was variable. This chain connects TRBV7-2 to TRBJ1-2; 9 bases are shared with TRBD1. The clonotype originates from a human donor with classical Hodgkin lymphoma. The specimen was peripheral blood mononuclear cells (PBMCs), collected at baseline. The CDR3 bases are TGTGCCAGCAGCCCAGCCGGGACAGGGAGCTATGGCTACACCTTC. Translation gives CASSPAGTGSYGYTF. The full variable domain, completed using reference TRBV7-2 and TRBJ1-2, is GAGVSQSPSNKVTEKGKDVELRCDPISGHTALYWYRQSLGQGLEFLIYFQGNSAPDKSGLPSDRFSAERTGGSVSTLTIQRTQQEDSAVYLCASSPAGTGSYGYTFGSGTRLTVV.